These T cell receptor beta chains were read from a single sample in a study of STAT3 mutations in large granular lymphocyte leukemia. TCRdb keeps only in-frame clones here, not all; method: immunoSEQ multiplex PCR. The sample contains 35,000 to 40,000 clones, roughly 90% of which appear only once. The sequencing input was PBMCs. Receptor source: a human donor with T large granular lymphocyte leukemia. Some clones in this sample may be carry-over from other donors' samples. CDR3s leave out the opening cysteine and the closing phenylalanine or tryptophan. A D gene is named only where the DNA matches it firmly. Clone size is shown for a subset of rows, as once, few, many or a class of expanded clone.

TRBV27	NA	NA	TRBJ2-5	ASSAGQIGRAETQY
TRBV7-9	NA	NA	TRBJ2-2	ASSFSPANTGELF
TRBV19	NA	NA	TRBJ1-1	ASSMQMMNTEAF
TRBV19	NA	NA	TRBJ2-3	ASTAGVRADTQY
TRBV5-1	NA	NA	TRBJ1-1	ASSLAPGMDTEAF
TRBV2	NA	NA	TRBJ1-5	ASSGGAGRQPQH
TRBV28	NA	NA	TRBJ1-5	ASSFLGGGQPQH
TRBV18	NA	NA	TRBJ1-4	ASSPTGGTNEKLF
TRBV7-9	NA	NA	TRBJ1-6	ASARTRDSPLH
TRBV2	few	NA	TRBJ1-6	ASMGVSSYNSPLH
TRBV5-1	NA	NA	TRBJ2-2	ASSLGTPKTGELF
TRBV7-8	NA	NA	TRBJ1-2	ASSLDAGNYGYT
TRBV5-4	once	TRBD1	TRBJ2-5	ASSLGWTGDEETQY
TRBV5-4	NA	TRBD1	TRBJ1-2	ASSQGQGAGYGYT
TRBV15	NA	NA	TRBJ2-3	ATSAAEGLLDTQY
TRBV5-1	once	NA	TRBJ2-6	ASSLVGSGANVLT
TRBV18	few	NA	TRBJ1-2	ASSPGRELYGYT
TRBV9	NA	NA	TRBJ2-2	ASSARANTGELF
TRBV2	NA	NA	TRBJ1-1	ASREQGGFRTEAF
TRBV6-1	NA	NA	TRBJ1-6	ASSARQKLNSPLH
TRBV7-2	NA	NA	TRBJ1-4	ASSLSLTKRVLGEKLF
TRBV10-2	NA	NA	TRBJ1-1	ASSISRAGVNTEAF
TRBV29-1	NA	TRBD1	TRBJ1-1	SVSGGWNPEAF
TRBV7-9	NA	NA	TRBJ2-3	ASSPGNSLTDTQY
TRBV28	NA	NA	TRBJ2-7	ASSRRYEQY
TRBV7-9	few	NA	TRBJ1-5	ASSLAWAGSNQPQH
TRBV2	NA	TRBD1	TRBJ1-5	ASRTGSYQPQH
TRBV7-9	NA	TRBD1	TRBJ2-7	ASSLLRDRDKADEQY
TRBV10-3	NA	TRBD1	TRBJ2-7	ATTGGNYEQY
TRBV6-1	few	NA	TRBJ2-3	ASRVQVFADTQY
TRBV23-1	NA	NA	TRBJ1-5	ASSQEQHTGRGSQPQH